This TCR beta chain was observed in a study of T-cell reconstitution after alpha-beta-depleted transplantation in children (dated by TCRdb to 2015 to 2016). General notes on the study: The study quantitatively tracked T-cell immune reconstitution after TCRalphabeta/CD19-depleted allogeneic hematopoietic cell transplantation in children using TCR repertoire profiling.

The CDR3 starts with the cysteine, ends with the phenylalanine, and has 14 residues. The retained sequence is limited to the CDR3, 42 bases, with the frame set at the first base. Clipping removes 5 bases from V and 3 bases from J, with 7 as the unmatched junction base count. The germline V gene gives CDR1 as SGHTA and CDR2 as FQGNSA. This specimen's treatment or condition label, interpreted: allogeneic hematopoietic cell transplantation with graft depleted of TCRalphabeta T cells and CD19 B cells. The transplant recipients were children given TCRalphabeta/CD19-depleted allogeneic hematopoietic cell grafts. Libraries were prepared through PCR. Instrument on record: Illumina HiSeq 2500. Molecular barcoding was employed in the preparation of TCR libraries, with unique molecular identifiers being used to normalize TCRbeta repertoire quantification. TCRdb's own reprocessing of the public reads used fastp at Q25 and MiXCR and kept productive beta chains. When rows share a CDR3 protein, they turn into one entry using the most common DNA and genes. The table for this sample lists hundreds of thousands of distinct CDR3 sequences; roughly a tenth of them were counted only once. The top ten constitute 2% of the sample.

This clonotype came up many times. Its recognized antigen is unknown. Base qualities are missing; no much larger clone stands one base away. What the research found in general, with its limitations: The frequencies of hyperexpanded clones fell over the following months, and after one year, T-cell counts and TCRbeta diversity were mostly attributed to newly produced T cells. In some patients, high TCRbeta diversity at day 60 was attributed to recipient T cells and intrathymic progenitors that had survived conditioning. About two months after transplant, the apparently early recovery of alphabetaT-cell counts reportedly depended on just several hundred clones that had expanded rapidly and came from non-depleted graft cells.

Recombination connected TRBV7-2 to TRBJ2-7, and 7 junction bases match TRBD2. Sequencing used PBMCs, obtained before TCRalphabeta/CD19-depleted stem cell transplant. This clonotype originated in a child aged 2-9 years with inherited bone marrow failure, due to receive a stem cell transplant. Here the CDR3 is given as CASSHLGLVYEQYF. The DNA sequence is TGTGCCAGCAGCCACCTAGGACTAGTCTACGAGCAGTACTTC.